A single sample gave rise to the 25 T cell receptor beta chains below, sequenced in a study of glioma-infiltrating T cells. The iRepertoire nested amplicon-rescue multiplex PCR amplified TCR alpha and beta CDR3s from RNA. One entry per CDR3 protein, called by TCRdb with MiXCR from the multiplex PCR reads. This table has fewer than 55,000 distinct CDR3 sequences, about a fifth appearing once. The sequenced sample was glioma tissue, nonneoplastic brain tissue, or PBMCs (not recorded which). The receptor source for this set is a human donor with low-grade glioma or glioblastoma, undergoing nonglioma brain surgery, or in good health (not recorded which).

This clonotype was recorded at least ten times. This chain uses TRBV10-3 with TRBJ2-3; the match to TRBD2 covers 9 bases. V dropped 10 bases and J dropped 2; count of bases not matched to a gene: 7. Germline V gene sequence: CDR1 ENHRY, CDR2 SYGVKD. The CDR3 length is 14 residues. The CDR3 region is CATAASGDTDTQYF. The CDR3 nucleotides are TGTGCCACCGCGGCTAGCGGGGACACAGATACGCAGTATTTT.

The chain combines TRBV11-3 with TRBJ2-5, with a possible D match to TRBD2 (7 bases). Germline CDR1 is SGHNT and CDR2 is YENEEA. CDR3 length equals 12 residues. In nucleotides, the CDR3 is TGTGATACGGGGGGCGGCGAAGAGACCCAGTACTTC. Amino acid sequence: CDTGGGEETQYF. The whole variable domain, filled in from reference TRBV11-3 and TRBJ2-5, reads EAGVVQSPRYKIIEKKQPVAFWCNPISGHNTLYWYLQNLGQGPELLIRYENEEAVDDSQLPKDRFSAERLKGVDSTLKIQPAELGDSAVYLCDTGGGEETQYFGPGTRLLVL.

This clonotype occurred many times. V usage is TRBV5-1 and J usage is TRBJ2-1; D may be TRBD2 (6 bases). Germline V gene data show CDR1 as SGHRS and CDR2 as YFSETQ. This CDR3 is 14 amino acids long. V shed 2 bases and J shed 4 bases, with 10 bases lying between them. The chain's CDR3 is CASSFSGEYNEQFF. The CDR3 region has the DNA TGCGCCAGCAGCTTCTCGGGGGAATACAATGAGCAGTTCTTC.

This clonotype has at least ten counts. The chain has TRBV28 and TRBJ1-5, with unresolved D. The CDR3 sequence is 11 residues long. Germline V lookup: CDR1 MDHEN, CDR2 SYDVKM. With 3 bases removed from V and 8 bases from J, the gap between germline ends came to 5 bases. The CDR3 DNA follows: TGTGCCAGCAGTTTGGACGAGCCCCAGCATTTT. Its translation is CASSLDEPQHF.

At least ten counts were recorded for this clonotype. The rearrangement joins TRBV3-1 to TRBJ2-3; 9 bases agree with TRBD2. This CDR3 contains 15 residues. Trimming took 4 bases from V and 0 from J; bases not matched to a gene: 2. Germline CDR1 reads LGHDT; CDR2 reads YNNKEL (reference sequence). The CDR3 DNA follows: TGTGCCAGCAGCCCTACTAGCGGGAGCACAGATACGCAGTATTTT. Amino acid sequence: CASSPTSGSTDTQYF.

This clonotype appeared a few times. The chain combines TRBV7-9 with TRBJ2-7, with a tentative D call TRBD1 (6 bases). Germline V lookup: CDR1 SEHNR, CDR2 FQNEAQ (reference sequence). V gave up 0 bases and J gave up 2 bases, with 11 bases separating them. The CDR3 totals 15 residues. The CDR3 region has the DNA TGTGCCAGCAGCTTAGCGTCGACAGGTCCCTACGAGCAGTACTTC. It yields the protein CASSLASTGPYEQYF.

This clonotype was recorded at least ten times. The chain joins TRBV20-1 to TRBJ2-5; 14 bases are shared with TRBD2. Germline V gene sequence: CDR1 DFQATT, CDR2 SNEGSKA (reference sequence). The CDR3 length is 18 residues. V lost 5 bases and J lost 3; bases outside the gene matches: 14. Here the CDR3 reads CSAVPPSGTSGGEETQYF. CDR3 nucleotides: TGCAGTGCTGTGCCTCCATCCGGGACTAGCGGGGGCGAAGAGACCCAGTACTTC.

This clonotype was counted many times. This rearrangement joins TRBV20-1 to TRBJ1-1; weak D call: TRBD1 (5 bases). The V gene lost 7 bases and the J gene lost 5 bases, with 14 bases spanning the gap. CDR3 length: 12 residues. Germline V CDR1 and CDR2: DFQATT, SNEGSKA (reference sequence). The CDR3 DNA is TGCAGTGGGCGCAGGGTGTGGACTGAAGCTTTCTTT. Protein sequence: CSGRRVWTEAFF.

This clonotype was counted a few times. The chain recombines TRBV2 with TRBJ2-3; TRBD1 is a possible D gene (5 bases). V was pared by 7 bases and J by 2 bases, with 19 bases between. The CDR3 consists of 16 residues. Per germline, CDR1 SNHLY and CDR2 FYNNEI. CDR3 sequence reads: CASTSLGVGYTDTQYF. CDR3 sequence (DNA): TGTGCCAGCACCTCCTTAGGGGTCGGGTACACAGATACGCAGTATTTT.

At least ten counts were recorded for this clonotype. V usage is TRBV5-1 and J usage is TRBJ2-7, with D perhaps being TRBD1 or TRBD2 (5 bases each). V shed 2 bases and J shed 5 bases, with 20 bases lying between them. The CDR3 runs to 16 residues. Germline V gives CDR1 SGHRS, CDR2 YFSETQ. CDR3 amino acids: CASSFCRDPEPNEQYF. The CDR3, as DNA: TGCGCCAGCAGCTTCTGCCGGGACCCAGAACCTAACGAGCAGTACTTC.

CDR3 bases: TGCAGCGTTGGGGGGACAGGGGGAGACACTGAAGCTTTCTTT. Its protein product is CSVGGTGGDTEAFF. The J gene is TRBJ1-1, the V gene TRBV29-1; 11 bases are a match to TRBD1. From germline, CDR1 is SQVTM and CDR2 ANQGSEA. J lost 3 bases, V lost 4 bases, and 4 bases had no gene match. The CDR3 contains 14 residues. The variable domain in full, with the rest retrieved from reference TRBV29-1 and TRBJ1-1, is SAVISQKPSRDICQRGTSLTIQCQVDSQVTMMFWYRQQPGQSLTLIATANQGSEATYESGFVIDKFPISRPNLTFSTLTVSNMSPEDSSIYLCSVGGTGGDTEAFFGQGTRLTVV.

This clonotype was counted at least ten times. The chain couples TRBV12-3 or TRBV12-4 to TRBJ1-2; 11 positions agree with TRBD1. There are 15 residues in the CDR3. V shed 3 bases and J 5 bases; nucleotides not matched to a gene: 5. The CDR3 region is CASSFGQGAGYGYTF. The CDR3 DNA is TGTGCCAGCAGTTTCGGACAGGGGGCGGGGTATGGCTACACCTTC.

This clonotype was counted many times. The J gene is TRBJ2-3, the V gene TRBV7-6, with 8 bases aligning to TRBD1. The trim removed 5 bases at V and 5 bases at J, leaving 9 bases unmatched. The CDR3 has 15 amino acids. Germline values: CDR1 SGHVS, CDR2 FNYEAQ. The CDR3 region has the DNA TGTGCCAGCAGCCGGGACAGGAGTGGGGTAGATACGCAGTATTTT. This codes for CASSRDRSGVDTQYF.

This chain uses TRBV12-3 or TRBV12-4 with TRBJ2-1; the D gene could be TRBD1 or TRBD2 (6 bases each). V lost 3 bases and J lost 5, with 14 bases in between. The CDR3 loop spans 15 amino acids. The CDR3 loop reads CASSFQTRGDNEQFF. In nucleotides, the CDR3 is TGTGCCAGCAGTTTCCAGACGAGGGGGGACAATGAGCAGTTCTTC.

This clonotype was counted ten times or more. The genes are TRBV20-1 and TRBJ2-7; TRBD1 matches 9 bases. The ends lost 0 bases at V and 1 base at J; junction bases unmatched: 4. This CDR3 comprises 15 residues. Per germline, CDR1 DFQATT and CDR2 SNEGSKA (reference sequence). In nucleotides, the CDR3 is TGCAGTGCTAGAGATTCGGGGACAGGGTCCTACGAGCAGTACTTC. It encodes CSARDSGTGSYEQYF.

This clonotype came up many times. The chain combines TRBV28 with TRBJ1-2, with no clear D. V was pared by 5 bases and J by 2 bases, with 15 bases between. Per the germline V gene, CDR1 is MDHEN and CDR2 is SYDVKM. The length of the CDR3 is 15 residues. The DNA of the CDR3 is TGTGCCAGCAGTATGCGCTCGATGTGGAACTATGGCTACACCTTC. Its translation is CASSMRSMWNYGYTF.

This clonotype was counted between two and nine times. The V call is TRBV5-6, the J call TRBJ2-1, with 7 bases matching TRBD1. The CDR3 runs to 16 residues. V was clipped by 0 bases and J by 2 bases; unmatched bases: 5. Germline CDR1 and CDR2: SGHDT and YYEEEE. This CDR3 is CASSLEGALAYNEQFF. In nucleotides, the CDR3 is TGTGCCAGCAGCTTGGAGGGGGCCTTAGCCTACAATGAGCAGTTCTTC. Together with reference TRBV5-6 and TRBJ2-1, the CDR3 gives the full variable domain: DAGVTQSPTHLIKTRGQQVTLRCSPKSGHDTVSWYQQALGQGPQFIFQYYEEEERQRGNFPDRFSGHQFPNYSSELNVNALLLGDSALYLCASSLEGALAYNEQFFGPGTRLTVL.

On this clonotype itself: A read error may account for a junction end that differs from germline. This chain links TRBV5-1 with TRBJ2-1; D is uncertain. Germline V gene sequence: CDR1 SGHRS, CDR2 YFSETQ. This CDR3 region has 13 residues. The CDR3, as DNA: TGCGCCGGCAGTAGCCTAGGCTACAATGAGCAGTTCTTC. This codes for CAGSSLGYNEQFF.

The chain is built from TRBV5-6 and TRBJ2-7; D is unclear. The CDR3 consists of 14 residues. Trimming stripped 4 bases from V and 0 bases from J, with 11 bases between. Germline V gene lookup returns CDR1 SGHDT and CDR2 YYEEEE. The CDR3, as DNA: TGTGCCAGCAGCCCCGACGGAGTCTCCTACGAGCAGTACTTC. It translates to CASSPDGVSYEQYF.

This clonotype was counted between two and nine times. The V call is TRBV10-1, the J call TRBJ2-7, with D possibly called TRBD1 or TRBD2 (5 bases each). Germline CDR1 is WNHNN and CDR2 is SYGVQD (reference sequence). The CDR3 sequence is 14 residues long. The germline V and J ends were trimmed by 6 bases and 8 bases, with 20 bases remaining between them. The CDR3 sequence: CASSPGPTQSQQYF. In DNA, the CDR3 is TGCGCCAGCAGCCCGGGACCAACTCAGTCCCAGCAGTACTTC.

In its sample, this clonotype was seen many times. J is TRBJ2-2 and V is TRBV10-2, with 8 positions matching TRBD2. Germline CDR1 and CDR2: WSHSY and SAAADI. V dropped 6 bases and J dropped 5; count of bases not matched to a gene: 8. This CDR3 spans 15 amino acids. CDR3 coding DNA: TGCGCCAGCAGAGCCAGCGGGGGCGGAACCGGGGAGCTGTTTTTT. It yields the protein CASRASGGGTGELFF.

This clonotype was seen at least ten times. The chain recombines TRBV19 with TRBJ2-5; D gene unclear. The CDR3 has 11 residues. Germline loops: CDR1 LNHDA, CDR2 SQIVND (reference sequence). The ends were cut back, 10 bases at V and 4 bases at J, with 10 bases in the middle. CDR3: CAKPRAETQYF. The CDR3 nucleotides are TGTGCCAAACCCCGGGCAGAGACCCAGTACTTC.

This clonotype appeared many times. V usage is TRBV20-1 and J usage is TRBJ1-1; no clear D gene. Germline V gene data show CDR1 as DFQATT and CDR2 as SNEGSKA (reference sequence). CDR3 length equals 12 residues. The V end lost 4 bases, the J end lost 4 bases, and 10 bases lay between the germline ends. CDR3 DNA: TGCAGTGCTAAGGGCGGAGGCACTGAAGCTTTCTTT. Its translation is CSAKGGGTEAFF.

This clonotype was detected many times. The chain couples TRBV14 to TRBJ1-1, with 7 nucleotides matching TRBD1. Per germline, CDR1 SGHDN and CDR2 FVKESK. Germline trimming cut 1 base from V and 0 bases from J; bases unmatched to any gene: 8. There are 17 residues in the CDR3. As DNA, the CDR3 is TGTGCCAGCAGCCAAGCGAATGCAGGGGGGATGAACACTGAAGCTTTCTTT. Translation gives CASSQANAGGMNTEAFF.

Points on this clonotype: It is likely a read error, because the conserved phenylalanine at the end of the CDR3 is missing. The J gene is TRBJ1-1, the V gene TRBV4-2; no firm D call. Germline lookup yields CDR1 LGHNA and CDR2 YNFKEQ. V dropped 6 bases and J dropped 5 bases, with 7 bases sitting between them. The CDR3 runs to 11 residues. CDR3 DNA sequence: TGTGCCAGCAGATCCCCTACTGAAGCTTTCCTT. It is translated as CASRSPTEAFL.